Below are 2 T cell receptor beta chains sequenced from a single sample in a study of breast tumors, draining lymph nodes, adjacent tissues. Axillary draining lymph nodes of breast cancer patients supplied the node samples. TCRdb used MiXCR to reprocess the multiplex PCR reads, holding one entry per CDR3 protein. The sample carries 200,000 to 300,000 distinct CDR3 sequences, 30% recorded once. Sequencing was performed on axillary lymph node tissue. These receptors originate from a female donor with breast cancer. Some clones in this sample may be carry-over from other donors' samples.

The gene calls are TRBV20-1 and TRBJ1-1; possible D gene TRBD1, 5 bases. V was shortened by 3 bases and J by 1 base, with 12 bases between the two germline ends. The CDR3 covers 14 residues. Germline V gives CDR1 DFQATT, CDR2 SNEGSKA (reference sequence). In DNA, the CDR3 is TGCAGTGCTAGGTGGGCAGGGTCGAACACTGAAGCTTTCTTT. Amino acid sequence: CSARWAGSNTEAFF.

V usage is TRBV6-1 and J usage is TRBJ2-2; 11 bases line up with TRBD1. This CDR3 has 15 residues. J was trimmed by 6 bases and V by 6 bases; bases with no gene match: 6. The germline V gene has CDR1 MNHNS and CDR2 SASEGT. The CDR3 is CASRTGTGGSGELFF. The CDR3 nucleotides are TGTGCCAGCAGGACCGGGACAGGGGGTTCCGGGGAGCTGTTTTTT.